A selection of T cell receptor beta chains follows, all from one sample in a study of cytomegalovirus exposure and HLA in healthy donors. Repertoires were generated with immunoSEQ multiplex PCR, while TCRdb's copy carries only in-frame clones and drops some. The sample contains roughly 130,000 clones, approximately 86% of which appear only once. The sequencing sample was made of PBMCs. The receptors were sampled from a boy aged 5-17 years in good health and CMV-seronegative. Each CDR3 is given with its conserved first and last residue. Each record gives: clone size, V gene, D gene, J gene, CDR3 DNA, CDR3 protein. A D gene is named only where the DNA matches it firmly. Some rows have no size entry. The others give once, few or many, or a class for an expanded clone.

-	TRBV7-3	-	TRBJ2-7	TGTGCCAGCAGCTTAGGGGGCCCGTCTGACGAGCAGTACTTC	CASSLGGPSDEQYF
-	TRBV27	-	TRBJ1-1	TGTGCCAGCAGTTTTGCTCGCGGCACTGAAGCTTTCTTT	CASSFARGTEAFF
-	TRBV9	TRBD2	TRBJ2-1	TGTGCCAGCAGCGAAACTAGCGGGCGCTACAATGAGCAGTTCTTC	CASSETSGRYNEQFF
-	TRBV4-3	TRBD2	TRBJ2-1	TGCGCCAGCAGCCAAGATCGCGGACTAGCGGGCGACTACAATGAGCAGTTCTTC	CASSQDRGLAGDYNEQFF
-	TRBV29-1	-	TRBJ1-2	TGCAGCGTCGCTCTTACATCAGAAGTCTATGGCTACACCTTC	CSVALTSEVYGYTF
-	TRBV7-7	-	TRBJ2-2	TGTGCCAGCAGCTTATCGGAGGAAAGCACCGGGGAGCTGTTTTTT	CASSLSEESTGELFF
-	TRBV5-1	TRBD2	TRBJ2-1	TGCGCCAGCAGCGAGGGGCATTCGGGGGGTTCCTACAATGAGCAGTTCTTC	CASSEGHSGGSYNEQFF
few	TRBV19	-	TRBJ1-1	TGTGCCAGTAGGGAGGGGCTGAACACTGAAGCTTTCTTT	CASREGLNTEAFF
-	TRBV14	-	TRBJ2-7	TGTGCCAGCGCCCTAAGCCTTTACGAGCAGTACTTC	CASALSLYEQYF
-	TRBV19	TRBD1	TRBJ2-5	TGTGCCAGTAGTTCTGGGACAGGGGGGAGGGAGACCCGGTACTTC	CASSSGTGGRETRYF
-	TRBV19	TRBD2	TRBJ2-2	TGTGCCAGCCTCCTTGGGGATAAGCGGGGGTTCGGGGAGCTGTTTTTT	CASLLGDKRGFGELFF
-	TRBV12-5	-	TRBJ2-1	TGTGCTAGTGGTTTGGTTAGGGGCGACAGCTCCTACAATGAGCAGTTCTTC	CASGLVRGDSSYNEQFF
-	TRBV18	-	TRBJ1-1	TGTGCCAGCTCACCAACTCAGGGGAGAGGGACTGAAGCTTTCTTT	CASSPTQGRGTEAFF
-	TRBV2	TRBD2	TRBJ2-5	TGTGCCAGCAGTTCTAGCGGGGGTGAGACCCAGTACTTC	CASSSSGGETQYF
-	TRBV11-2	-	TRBJ1-6	TGTGCCAGCAGCTTATCCCAGTCCCGACAGTATAATTCACCCCTCCACTTT	CASSLSQSRQYNSPLHF
-	TRBV2	-	TRBJ2-3	TGTGCCAGCAATGATCTGGGGGCGAGAGATACGCAGTATTTT	CASNDLGARDTQYF
-	TRBV19	-	TRBJ2-1	TGTGCCAGTAGCATAGGCAACAGGGTAGATGAGCAGTTCTTC	CASSIGNRVDEQFF
-	TRBV7-8	-	TRBJ1-1	TGTGCCAGCAGCTCTAGCCGGGGGGCCAGGTACACTGAAGCTTTCTTT	CASSSSRGARYTEAFF
-	TRBV5-5	-	TRBJ2-2	TGTGCCAGCAGCTTGTACATTTACACCGGGGAGCTGTTTTTT	CASSLYIYTGELFF
-	TRBV15	TRBD1	TRBJ1-1	TGTGCCACCAGCGGCATTGACAGGGGCCCGAACACTGAAGCTTTCTTT	CATSGIDRGPNTEAFF
-	TRBV28	-	TRBJ1-1	TGTGCCAGCAGTGTACAGGGTCCACAGGGAGCTTTCTTT	CASSVQGPQGAFF
-	TRBV4-1	TRBD2	TRBJ2-3	TGCGCCAGCAGCCTACTAGCGGGGGCCCACACAGATACGCAGTATTTT	CASSLLAGAHTDTQYF
-	TRBV28	TRBD1	TRBJ1-3	TGTGCCAGTCAATACAGGGGAGCAGGAAACACCATATATTTT	CASQYRGAGNTIYF
-	TRBV12-5	-	TRBJ1-6	TGTGCTAGTTATTTTGGTCCCCCGGGACAAAGAAATTCACCCCTCCACTTT	CASYFGPPGQRNSPLHF
-	TRBV7-8	-	TRBJ2-1	TGTGCCAGCAGTCCAAGCGAGAAAAGCTTCGATGAGCAGTTCTTC	CASSPSEKSFDEQFF
-	TRBV5-1	TRBD1	TRBJ2-7	TGCGCCAGCAGCTTGGGGACAGGGCCCTACGAGCAGTACTTC	CASSLGTGPYEQYF
-	TRBV4-1	TRBD1	TRBJ2-1	TGCGCCAGCAGCCCCGGGACAGTTATGTTCTTC	CASSPGTVMFF
-	TRBV6-6	TRBD1	TRBJ2-7	TGTGCCAGCAGTTCCAGGGGGCTGGGTTCCTACGAGCAGTACTTC	CASSSRGLGSYEQYF
-	TRBV5-6	-	TRBJ2-7	TGTGCCAGCAGCCCCTTCATCGGCGAGCAGTACTTC	CASSPFIGEQYF
-	TRBV27	TRBD1	TRBJ2-2	TGTGCCAGCACCACTATCGGGGCCCAGGGGGCGAACACCGGGGAGCTGTTTTTT	CASTTIGAQGANTGELFF
-	TRBV5-4	-	TRBJ2-2	TGTGCCAGCAGCCCGGCCCTTGGAGGGCTCGGGGAGCTGTTTTTT	CASSPALGGLGELFF
-	TRBV4-2	-	TRBJ2-6	TGTGCCAGCAGCAAGGGAGGTGGGGCCAACGTCCTGACTTTC	CASSKGGGANVLTF
-	TRBV30	-	TRBJ1-1	TGTGCCTGGAAGGGGGAGCCCGGGACATCGAACACTGAAGCTTTCTTT	CAWKGEPGTSNTEAFF
-	TRBV5-1	-	TRBJ2-3	TGCGCCAGCAGCTACCGGGGTTCGCGTACAGATACGCAGTATTTT	CASSYRGSRTDTQYF